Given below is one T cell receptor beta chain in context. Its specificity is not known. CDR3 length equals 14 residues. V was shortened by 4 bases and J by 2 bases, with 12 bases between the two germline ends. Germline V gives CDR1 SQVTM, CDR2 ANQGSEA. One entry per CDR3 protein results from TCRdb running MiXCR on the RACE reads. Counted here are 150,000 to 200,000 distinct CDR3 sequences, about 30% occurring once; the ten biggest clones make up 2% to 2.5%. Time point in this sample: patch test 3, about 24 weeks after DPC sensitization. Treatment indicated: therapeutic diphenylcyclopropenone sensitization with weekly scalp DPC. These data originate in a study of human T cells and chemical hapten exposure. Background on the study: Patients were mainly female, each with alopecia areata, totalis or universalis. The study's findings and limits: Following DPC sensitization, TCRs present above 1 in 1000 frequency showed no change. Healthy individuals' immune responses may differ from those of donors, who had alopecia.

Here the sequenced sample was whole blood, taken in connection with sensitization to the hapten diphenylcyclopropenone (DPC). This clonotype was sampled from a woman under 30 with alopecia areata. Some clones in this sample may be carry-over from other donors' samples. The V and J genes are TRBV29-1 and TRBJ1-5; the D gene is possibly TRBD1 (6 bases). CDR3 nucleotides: TGCAGCGTTGTCGTGACAGGCGGCAATCAGCCCCAGCATTTT. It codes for CSVVVTGGNQPQHF.